Described below is a single T cell receptor (beta chain) sequence and its context. The data were taken from a study of metastatic and nonmetastatic thyroid tumors. Patients underwent thyroid surgery, and none had received any treatment before it. Authors' methods: Variation in CDR3 across clinicopathological groups served as the basis for constructing a distant-metastasis classifier in papillary thyroid cancer. TCRdb re-called the PCR reads via MiXCR. The V and J calls were determined by TCRdb, not by the authors. Of over 7,000 clones in the sample, roughly 15% were seen once. The sequence was collected from a female donor with papillary thyroid cancer or a benign thyroid nodule (not recorded which). Some clones in this sample may be carry-over from other donors' samples. What was sequenced was blood.

The CDR3 spells CASRHDRGRNQPQHF. The CDR3 DNA sequence: TGTGCCAGCAGACACGACAGGGGGCGGAATCAGCCCCAGCATTTT. The chain carries TRBV28 and TRBJ1-5; TRBD1 matches at 10 bases. Germline-derived CDR1 and CDR2 are MDHEN and SYDVKM. Germline trimming cut 6 bases from V and 4 bases from J; bases unmatched to any gene: 6. This CDR3 region has 15 residues.